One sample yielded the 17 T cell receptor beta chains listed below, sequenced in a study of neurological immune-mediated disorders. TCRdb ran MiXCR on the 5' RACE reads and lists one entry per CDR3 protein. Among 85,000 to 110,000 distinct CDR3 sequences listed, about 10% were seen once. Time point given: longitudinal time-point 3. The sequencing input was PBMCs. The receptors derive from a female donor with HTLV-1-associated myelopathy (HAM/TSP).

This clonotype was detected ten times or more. This chain's CDR3 is CASRSTGLGVYEQYF. CDR3 nucleotides: TGTGCCAGCAGGTCGACAGGGTTGGGGGTCTACGAGCAGTACTTC. This chain joins TRBV27 and TRBJ2-7, with 7 bases lining up with TRBD1. This CDR3 region has 15 residues. Germline V gives CDR1 MNHEY, CDR2 SMNVEV (reference sequence). After removal of 6 bases from V and 3 bases from J, the junction contained 11 bases not matched to a gene.

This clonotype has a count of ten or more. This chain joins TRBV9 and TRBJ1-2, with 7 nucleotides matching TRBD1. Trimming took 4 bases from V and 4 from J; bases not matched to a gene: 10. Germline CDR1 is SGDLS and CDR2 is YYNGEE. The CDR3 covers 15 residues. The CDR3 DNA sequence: TGTGCCAGCAGCCCCGAGAGGGGGACAGCCTATGGCTACACCTTC. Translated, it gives CASSPERGTAYGYTF.

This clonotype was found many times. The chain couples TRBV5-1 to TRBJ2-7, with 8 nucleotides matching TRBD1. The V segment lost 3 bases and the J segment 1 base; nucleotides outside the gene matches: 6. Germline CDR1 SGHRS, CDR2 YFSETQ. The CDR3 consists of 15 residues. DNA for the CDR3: TGCGCCAGCAGCTGGGACAGGCGCCAATCCTACGAGCAGTACTTC. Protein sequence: CASSWDRRQSYEQYF. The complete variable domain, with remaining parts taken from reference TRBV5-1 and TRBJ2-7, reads KAGVTQTPRYLIKTRGQQVTLSCSPISGHRSVSWYQQTPGQGLQFLFEYFSETQRNKGNFPGRFSGRQFSNSRSEMNVSTLELGDSALYLCASSWDRRQSYEQYFGPGTRLTVT.

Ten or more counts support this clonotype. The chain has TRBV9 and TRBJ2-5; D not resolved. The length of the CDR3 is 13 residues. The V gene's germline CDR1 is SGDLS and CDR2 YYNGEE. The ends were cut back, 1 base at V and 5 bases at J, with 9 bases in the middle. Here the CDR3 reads CASSVSRAETQYF. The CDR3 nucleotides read TGTGCCAGCAGCGTATCCCGGGCCGAGACCCAGTACTTC.

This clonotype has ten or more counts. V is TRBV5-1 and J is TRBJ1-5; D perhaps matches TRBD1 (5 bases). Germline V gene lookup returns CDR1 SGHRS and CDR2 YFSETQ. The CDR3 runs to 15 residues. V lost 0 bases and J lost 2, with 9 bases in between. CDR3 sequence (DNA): TGCGCCAGCAGCTTGGGAGGGACGGGCAATCAGCCCCAGCATTTT. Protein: CASSLGGTGNQPQHF.

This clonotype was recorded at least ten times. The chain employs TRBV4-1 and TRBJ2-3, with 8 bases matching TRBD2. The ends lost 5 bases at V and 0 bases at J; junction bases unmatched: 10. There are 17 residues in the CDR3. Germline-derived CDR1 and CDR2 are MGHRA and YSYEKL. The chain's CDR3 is CASSATRLATSTDTQYF. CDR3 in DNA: TGCGCCAGCAGCGCAACCAGACTAGCGACTAGCACAGATACGCAGTATTTT.

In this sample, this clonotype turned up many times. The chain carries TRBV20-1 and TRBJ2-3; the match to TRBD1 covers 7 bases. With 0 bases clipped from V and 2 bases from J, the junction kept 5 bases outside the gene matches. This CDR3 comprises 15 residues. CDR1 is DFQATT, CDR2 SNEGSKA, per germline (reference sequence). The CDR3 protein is CSARDRGQHTDTQYF. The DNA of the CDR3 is TGCAGTGCTAGAGATCGGGGACAGCACACAGATACGCAGTATTTT.

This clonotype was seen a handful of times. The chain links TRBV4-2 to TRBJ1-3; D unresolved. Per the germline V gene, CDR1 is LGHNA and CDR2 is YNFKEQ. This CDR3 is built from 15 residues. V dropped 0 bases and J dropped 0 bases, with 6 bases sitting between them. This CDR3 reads CASSQDRGSGNTIYF. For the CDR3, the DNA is TGTGCCAGCAGCCAAGATCGGGGCTCTGGAAACACCATATATTTT.

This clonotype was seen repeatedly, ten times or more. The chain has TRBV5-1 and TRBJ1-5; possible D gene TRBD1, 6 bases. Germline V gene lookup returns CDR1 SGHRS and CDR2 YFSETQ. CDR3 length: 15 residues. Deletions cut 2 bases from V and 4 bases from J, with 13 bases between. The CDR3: CASSLRGQPNQPQHF. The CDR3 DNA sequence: TGCGCCAGCAGCTTACGCGGACAGCCAAATCAGCCCCAGCATTTT.

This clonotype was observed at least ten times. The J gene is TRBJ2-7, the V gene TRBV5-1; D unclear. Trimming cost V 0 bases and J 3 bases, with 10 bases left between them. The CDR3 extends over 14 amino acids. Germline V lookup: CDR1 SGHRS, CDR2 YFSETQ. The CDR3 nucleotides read TGCGCCAGCAGCTTGGGATCAGGCGGCTACGAGCAGTACTTC. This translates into CASSLGSGGYEQYF.

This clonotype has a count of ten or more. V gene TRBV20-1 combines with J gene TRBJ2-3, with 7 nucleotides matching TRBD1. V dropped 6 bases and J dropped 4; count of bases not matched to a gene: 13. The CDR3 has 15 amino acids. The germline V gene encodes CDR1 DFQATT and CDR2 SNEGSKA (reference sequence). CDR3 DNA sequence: TGCAGTGCCGCCCCATTGACAGGGAAAGCAGATACGCAGTATTTT. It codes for CSAAPLTGKADTQYF.

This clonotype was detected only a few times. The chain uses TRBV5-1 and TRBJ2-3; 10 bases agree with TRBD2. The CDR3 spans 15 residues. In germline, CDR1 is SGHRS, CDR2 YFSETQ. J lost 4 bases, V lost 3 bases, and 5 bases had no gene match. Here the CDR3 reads CASSSIAGGPDTQYF. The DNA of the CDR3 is TGCGCCAGCAGCTCAATAGCGGGGGGACCAGATACGCAGTATTTT.

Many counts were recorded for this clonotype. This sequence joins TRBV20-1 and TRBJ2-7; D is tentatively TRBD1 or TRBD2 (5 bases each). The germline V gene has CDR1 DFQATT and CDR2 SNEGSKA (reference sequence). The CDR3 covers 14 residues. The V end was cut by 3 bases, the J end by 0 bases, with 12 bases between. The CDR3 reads CSASRGAGSYEQYF. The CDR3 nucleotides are TGCAGTGCTAGCCGGGGCGCGGGCTCCTACGAGCAGTACTTC.

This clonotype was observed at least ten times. For the CDR3, the DNA is TGTGCCAGCAGTTACTCCGAGAGGGGCGAGCAGTACTTC. It translates to CASSYSERGEQYF. This chain joins TRBV6-5 and TRBJ2-7; D possibly matches TRBD1 or TRBD2 (5 bases each). The CDR3 spans 13 residues. Trimming took off 0 bases at V and 6 bases at J, with 9 bases between the two ends. Germline V gene lookup returns CDR1 MNHEY and CDR2 SVGAGI.

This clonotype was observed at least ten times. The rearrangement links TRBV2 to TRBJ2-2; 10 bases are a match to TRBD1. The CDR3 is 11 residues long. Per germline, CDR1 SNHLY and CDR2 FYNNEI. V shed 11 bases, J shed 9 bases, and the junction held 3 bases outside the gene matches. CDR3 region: CAWTGGWELFF. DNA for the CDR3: TGTGCCTGGACAGGGGGATGGGAGCTGTTTTTT.

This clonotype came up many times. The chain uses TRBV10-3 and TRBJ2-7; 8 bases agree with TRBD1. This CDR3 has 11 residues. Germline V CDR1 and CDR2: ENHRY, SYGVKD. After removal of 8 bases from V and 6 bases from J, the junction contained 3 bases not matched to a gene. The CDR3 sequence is CAIGQGPEQYF. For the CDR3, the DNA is TGTGCCATCGGACAGGGCCCCGAGCAGTACTTC.

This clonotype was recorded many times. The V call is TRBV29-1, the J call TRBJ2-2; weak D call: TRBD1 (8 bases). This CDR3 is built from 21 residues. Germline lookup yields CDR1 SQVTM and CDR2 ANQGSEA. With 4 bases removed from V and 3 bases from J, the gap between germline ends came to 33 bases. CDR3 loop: CSVVTPRTGPLSGAYTGELFF. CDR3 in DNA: TGCAGCGTTGTCACCCCACGGACAGGGCCCCTGAGCGGGGCATACACCGGGGAGCTGTTTTTT.